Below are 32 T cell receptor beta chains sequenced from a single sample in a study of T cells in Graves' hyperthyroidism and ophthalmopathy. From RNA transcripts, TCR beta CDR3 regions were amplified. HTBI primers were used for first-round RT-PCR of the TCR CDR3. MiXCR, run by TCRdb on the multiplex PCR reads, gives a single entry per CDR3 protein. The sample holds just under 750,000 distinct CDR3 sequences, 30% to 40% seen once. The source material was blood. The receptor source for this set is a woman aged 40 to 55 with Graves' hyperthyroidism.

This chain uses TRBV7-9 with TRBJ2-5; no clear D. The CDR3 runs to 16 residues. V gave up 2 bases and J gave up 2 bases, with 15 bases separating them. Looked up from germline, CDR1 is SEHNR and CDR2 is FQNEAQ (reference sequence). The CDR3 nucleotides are TGTGCCAGCAGCTTACGTAATCAGGTCAGACAAGAGACCCAGTACTTC. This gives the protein CASSLRNQVRQETQYF.

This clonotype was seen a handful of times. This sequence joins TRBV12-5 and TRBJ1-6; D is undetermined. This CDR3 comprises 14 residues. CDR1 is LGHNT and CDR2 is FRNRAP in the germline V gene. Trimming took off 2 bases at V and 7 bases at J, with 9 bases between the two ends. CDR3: CASGLRAENSPLHF. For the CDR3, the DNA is TGTGCTAGTGGTTTGAGGGCAGAGAATTCACCCCTCCACTTT.

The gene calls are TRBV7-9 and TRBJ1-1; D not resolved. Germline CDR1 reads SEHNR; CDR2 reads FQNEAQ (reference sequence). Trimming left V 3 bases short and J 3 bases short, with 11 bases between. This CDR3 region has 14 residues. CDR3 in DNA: TGTGCCAGCAGCTTTGCCCGCCCGGACACTGAAGCTTTCTTT. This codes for CASSFARPDTEAFF.

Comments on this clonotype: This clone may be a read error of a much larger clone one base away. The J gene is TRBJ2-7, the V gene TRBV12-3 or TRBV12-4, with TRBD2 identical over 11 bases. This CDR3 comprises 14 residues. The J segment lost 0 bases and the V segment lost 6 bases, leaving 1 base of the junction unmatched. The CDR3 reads CASSTSGSSYEQYF. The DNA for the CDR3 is TGTGCCAGCAGCACTAGCGGGAGCTCCTACGAGCAGTACTTC.

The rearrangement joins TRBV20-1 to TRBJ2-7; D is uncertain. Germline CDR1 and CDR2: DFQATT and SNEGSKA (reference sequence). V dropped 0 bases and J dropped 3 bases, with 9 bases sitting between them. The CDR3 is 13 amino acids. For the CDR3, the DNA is TGCAGTGCTAGAGACACAAATGACTACGAGCAGTACTTC. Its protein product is CSARDTNDYEQYF.

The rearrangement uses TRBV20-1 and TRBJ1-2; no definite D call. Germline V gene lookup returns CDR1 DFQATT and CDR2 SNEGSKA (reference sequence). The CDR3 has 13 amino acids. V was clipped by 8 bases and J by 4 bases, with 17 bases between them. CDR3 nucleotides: TGCAGTTACCGGCACGGGGAGAGCTATGGCTACACCTTC. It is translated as CSYRHGESYGYTF.

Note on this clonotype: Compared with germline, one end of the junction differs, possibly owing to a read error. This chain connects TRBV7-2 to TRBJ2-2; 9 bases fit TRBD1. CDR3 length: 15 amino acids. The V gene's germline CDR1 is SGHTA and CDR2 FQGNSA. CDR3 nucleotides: TGTGCCAGCAGCTACAGGGGGCGGAACACCGGGGGGCTGTTTTTT. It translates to CASSYRGRNTGGLFF.

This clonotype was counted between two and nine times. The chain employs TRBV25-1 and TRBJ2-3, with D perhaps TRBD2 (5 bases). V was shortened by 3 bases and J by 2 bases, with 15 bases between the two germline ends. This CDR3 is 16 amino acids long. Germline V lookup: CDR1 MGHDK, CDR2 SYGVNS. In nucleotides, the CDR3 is TGTGCCAGCAGTGAGAGAGGGAACAGCCTCACAGATACGCAGTATTTT. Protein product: CASSERGNSLTDTQYF.

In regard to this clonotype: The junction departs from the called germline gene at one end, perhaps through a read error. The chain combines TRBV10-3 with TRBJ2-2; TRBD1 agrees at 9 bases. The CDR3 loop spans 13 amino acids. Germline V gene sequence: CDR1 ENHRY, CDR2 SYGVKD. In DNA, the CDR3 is TGTGCCAGCAGTTGGGACAGGGACGGGGAGCTGTTTTTT. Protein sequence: CASSWDRDGELFF.

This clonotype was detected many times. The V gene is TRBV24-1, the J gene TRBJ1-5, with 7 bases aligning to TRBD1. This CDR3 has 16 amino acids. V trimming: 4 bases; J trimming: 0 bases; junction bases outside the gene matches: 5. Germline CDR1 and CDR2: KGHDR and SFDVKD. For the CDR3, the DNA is TGTGCCACCAGTGAGCCAGGGGGTTATAGCAATCAGCCCCAGCATTTT. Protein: CATSEPGGYSNQPQHF.

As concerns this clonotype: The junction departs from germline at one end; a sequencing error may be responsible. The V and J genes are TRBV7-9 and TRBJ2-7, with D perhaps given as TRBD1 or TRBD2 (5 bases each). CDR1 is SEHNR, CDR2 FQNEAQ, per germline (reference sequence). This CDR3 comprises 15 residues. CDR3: CASSQDSRDPYEQYF. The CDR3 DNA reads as TGCGCCAGCAGCCAAGATAGCAGGGACCCCTACGAGCAGTACTTC.

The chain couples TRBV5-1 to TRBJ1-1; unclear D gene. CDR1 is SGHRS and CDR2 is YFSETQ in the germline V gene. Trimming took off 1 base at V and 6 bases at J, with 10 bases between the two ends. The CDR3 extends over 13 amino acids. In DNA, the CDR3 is TGCGCCAGCAGCTTGACGGAGTCCCCTGAAGCTTTCTTT. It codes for CASSLTESPEAFF. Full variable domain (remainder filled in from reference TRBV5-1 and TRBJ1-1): KAGVTQTPRYLIKTRGQQVTLSCSPISGHRSVSWYQQTPGQGLQFLFEYFSETQRNKGNFPGRFSGRQFSNSRSEMNVSTLELGDSALYLCASSLTESPEAFFGQGTRLTVV.

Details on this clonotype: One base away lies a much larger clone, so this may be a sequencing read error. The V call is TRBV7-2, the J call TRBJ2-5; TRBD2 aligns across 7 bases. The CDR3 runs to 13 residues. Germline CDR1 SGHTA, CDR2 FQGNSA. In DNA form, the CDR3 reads TGTGCCATCAGCCCCCGGCCAACTAGCGATCAGTACTTC. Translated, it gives CAISPRPTSDQYF.

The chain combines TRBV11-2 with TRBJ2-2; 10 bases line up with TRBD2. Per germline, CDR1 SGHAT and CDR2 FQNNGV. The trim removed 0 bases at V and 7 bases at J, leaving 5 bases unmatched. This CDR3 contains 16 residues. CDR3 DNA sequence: TGTGCCAGCAGCTTAGAACCTAGCGGGAGTAGCGGGGAGCTGTTTTTT. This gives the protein CASSLEPSGSSGELFF.

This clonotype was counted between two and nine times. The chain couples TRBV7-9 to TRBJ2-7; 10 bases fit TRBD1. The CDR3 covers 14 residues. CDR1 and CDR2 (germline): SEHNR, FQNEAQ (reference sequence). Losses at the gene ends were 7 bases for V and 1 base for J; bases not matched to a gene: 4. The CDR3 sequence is CASTKGQGSYEQYF. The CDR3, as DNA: TGTGCCAGCACCAAGGGACAGGGGTCCTACGAGCAGTACTTC.

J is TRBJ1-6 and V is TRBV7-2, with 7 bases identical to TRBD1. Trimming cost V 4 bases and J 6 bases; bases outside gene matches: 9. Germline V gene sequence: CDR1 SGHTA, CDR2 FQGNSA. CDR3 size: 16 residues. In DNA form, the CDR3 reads TGTGCCAGCAGCTACCCGGGGACAGCTGGTAATTCACCCCTCCACTTT. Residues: CASSYPGTAGNSPLHF. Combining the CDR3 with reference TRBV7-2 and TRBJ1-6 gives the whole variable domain GAGVSQSPSNKVTEKGKDVELRCDPISGHTALYWYRQSLGQGLEFLIYFQGNSAPDKSGLPSDRFSAERTGGSVSTLTIQRTQQEDSAVYLCASSYPGTAGNSPLHFGNGTRLTVT.

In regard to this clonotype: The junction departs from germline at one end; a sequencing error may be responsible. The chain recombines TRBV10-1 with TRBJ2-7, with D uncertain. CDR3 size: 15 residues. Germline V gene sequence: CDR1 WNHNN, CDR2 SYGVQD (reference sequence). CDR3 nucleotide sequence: TGTGCCAGCAGTTTTCTATCTGTCAGCTCCTACGAGCAGTACTTC. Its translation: CASSFLSVSSYEQYF.

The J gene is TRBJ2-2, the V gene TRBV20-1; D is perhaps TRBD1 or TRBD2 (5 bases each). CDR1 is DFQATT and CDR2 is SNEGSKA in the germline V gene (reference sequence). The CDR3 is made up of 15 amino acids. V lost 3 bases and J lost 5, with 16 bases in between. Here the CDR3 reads CSASLQAPGTGELFF. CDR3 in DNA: TGCAGTGCTAGCCTACAGGCACCGGGGACCGGGGAGCTGTTTTTT.

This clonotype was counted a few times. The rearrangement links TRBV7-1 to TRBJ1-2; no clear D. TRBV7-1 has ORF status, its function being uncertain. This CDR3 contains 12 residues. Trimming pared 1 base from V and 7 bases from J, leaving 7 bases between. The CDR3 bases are TGTGCCAGCAGCTCAGGGCCTAGTGGCTACACCTTC. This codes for CASSSGPSGYTF.

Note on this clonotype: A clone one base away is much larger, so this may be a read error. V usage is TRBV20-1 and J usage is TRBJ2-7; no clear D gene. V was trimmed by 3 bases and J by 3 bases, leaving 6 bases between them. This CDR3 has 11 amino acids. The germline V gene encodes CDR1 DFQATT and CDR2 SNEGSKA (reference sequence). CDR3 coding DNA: TGCAGTGCTAGGTGGGACTACGAGCAGTACTTC. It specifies CSARWDYEQYF.

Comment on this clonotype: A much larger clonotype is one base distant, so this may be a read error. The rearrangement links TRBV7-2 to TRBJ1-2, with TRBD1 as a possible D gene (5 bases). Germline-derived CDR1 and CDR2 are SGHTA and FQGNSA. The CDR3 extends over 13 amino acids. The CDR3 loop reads CASSRTLNYGCTF. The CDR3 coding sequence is TGTGCCAGCAGCCGGACACTTAACTATGGCTGCACCTTC.

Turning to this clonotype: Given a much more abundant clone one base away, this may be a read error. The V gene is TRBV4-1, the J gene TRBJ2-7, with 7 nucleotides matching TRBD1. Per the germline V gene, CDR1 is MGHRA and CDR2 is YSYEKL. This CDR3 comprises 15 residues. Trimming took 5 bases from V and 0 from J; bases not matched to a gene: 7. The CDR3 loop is CASSTATGNSYEQYF. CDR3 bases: TGCGCCAGCAGCACGGCGACAGGGAACTCCTACGAGCAGTACTTC.

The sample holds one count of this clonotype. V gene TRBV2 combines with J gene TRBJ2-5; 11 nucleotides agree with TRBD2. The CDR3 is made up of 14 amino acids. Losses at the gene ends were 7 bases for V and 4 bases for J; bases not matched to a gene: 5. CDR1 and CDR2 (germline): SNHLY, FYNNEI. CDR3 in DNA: TGTGCCAGCACCATAGCGGGGGGGGGAGAGACCCAGTACTTC. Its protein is CASTIAGGGETQYF.

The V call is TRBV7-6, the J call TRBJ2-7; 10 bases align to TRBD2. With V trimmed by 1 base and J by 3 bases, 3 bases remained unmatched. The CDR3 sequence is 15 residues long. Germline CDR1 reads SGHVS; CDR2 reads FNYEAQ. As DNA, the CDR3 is TGTGCCAGCAGCTTAGGGACTAGCGGATACTACGAGCAGTACTTC. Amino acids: CASSLGTSGYYEQYF.

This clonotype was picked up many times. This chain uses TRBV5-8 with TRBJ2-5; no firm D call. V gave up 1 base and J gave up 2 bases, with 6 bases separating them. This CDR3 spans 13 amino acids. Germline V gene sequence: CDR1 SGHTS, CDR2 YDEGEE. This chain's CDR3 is CASSLPQQETQYF. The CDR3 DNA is TGTGCCAGCAGCTTGCCACAGCAAGAGACCCAGTACTTC.

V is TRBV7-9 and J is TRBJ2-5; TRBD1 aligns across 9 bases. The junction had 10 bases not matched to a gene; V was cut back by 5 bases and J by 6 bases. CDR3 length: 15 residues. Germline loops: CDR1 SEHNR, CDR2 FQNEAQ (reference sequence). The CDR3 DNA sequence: TGTGCCAGCAGCACGTCGGGACAGGGACGTCAGACCCAGTACTTC. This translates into CASSTSGQGRQTQYF.

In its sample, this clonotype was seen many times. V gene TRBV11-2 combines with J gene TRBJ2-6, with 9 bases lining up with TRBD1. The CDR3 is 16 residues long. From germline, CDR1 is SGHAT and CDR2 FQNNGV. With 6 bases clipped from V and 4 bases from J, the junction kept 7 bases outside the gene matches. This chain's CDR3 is CASRRTGVSGANVLTF. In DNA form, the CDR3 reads TGTGCCAGCAGGCGGACAGGGGTCTCCGGGGCCAACGTCCTGACTTTC.

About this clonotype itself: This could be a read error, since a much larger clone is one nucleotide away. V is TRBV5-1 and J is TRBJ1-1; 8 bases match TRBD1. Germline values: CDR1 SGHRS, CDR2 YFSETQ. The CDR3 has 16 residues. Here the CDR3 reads CASSPGQGSQNTEALF. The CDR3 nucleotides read TGCGCCAGCAGCCCAGGACAGGGCTCGCAGAACACTGAAGCTCTCTTT. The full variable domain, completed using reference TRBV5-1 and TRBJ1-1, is KAGVTQTPRYLIKTRGQQVTLSCSPISGHRSVSWYQQTPGQGLQFLFEYFSETQRNKGNFPGRFSGRQFSNSRSEMNVSTLELGDSALYLCASSPGQGSQNTEALFGQGTRLTVV.

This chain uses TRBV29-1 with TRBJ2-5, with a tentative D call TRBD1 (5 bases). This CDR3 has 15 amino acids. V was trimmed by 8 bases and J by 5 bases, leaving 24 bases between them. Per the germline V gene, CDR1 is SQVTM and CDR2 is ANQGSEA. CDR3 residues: CSSFPPGYGLETQYF. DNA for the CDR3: TGCAGCAGTTTCCCCCCAGGGTATGGGTTGGAGACCCAGTACTTC.

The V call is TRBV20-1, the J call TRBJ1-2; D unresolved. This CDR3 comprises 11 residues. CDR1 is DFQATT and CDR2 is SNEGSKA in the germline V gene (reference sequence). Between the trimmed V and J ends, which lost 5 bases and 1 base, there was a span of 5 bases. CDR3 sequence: CSAGSNYGYTF. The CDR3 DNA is TGCAGTGCTGGTAGTAACTATGGCTACACCTTC.

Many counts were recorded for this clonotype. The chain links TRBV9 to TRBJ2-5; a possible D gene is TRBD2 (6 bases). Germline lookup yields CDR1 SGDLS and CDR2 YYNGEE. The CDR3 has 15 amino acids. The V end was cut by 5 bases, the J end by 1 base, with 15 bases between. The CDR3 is CASSRDSGAQETQYF. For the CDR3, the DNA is TGTGCCAGCAGTAGGGACTCTGGGGCCCAAGAGACCCAGTACTTC. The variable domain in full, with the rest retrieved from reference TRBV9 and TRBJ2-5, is DSGVTQTPKHLITATGQRVTLRCSPRSGDLSVYWYQQSLDQGLQFLIQYYNGEERAKGNILERFSAQQFPDLHSELNLSSLELGDSALYFCASSRDSGAQETQYFGPGTRLLVL.

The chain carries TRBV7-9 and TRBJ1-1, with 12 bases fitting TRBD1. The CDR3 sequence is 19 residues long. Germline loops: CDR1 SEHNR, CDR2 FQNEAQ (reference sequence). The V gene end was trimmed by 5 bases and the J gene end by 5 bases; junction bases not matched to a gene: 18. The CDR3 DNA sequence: TGTGCCAGCAGCCCACGGGGGGGGACAGGGGGCGCGTTGAGGACTGAAGCTTTCTTT. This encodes CASSPRGGTGGALRTEAFF.